A single sample gave rise to the 25 T cell receptor beta chains below, sequenced in a study of spatial heterogeneity in lung cancer. Overall study results and limits: Mutation counts in tumors were tracked by counts of expanded intratumoral alpha and beta TCRs.

Time point: sample taken at primary tumor resection. Their specific antigens are unknown. TCRdb re-called the 5' RACE reads with MiXCR, one entry per CDR3 protein. The table has nearly 4,500 distinct CDR3 sequences, around 9% seen once; the top ten hold about an eighth. The specimen comprised lung tumor tissue, sampled at surgery. The receptors were sampled from a male donor with early-stage non-small cell lung cancer.

By share of the sample, this clonotype is medium-sized (0.01 to 0.1%). The chain links TRBV20-1 to TRBJ2-5; TRBD2 matches 13 bases. J was trimmed by 4 bases and V by 6 bases; bases with no gene match: 14. Germline-derived CDR1 and CDR2 are DFQATT and SNEGSKA (reference sequence). The CDR3 has 17 amino acids. CDR3 loop: CSAYPLSGLAGLETQYF. CDR3 bases: TGCAGTGCGTATCCACTCTCGGGACTAGCGGGACTAGAGACCCAGTACTTC.

This clonotype is medium-sized. The rearrangement links TRBV28 to TRBJ1-2; D possibly corresponds to TRBD1 (6 bases). Trimming took off 4 bases at V and 5 bases at J, with 14 bases between the two ends. The CDR3 contains 14 residues. Germline CDR1 MDHEN, CDR2 SYDVKM. CDR3 sequence: CASSSPGQPYGYTF. As DNA, the CDR3 is TGTGCCAGCAGTTCCCCGGGACAACCTTATGGCTACACCTTC.

In its sample, this clonotype is medium-sized. The V gene is TRBV27, the J gene TRBJ2-7, with TRBD1 matching over 8 bases. J gave up 9 bases and V 5 bases, and 15 bases lay outside the gene matches. The V gene's germline CDR1 is MNHEY and CDR2 SMNVEV (reference sequence). This CDR3 region has 15 residues. For the CDR3, the DNA is TGTGCCAGCAGTCCAAATGGGGACAGGTTCCTGTTGCAGTACTTC. Its translation: CASSPNGDRFLLQYF.

This clonotype appeared many times. This sequence joins TRBV12-3 or TRBV12-4 and TRBJ2-1; 11 nucleotides agree with TRBD1. Trimming took 4 bases from V and 7 from J; bases not matched to a gene: 12. The CDR3 spans 17 residues. This chain's CDR3 is CASSSPIEGQGGNEQFF. The CDR3, as DNA: TGTGCCAGCAGTTCCCCAATCGAGGGACAGGGGGGGAATGAGCAGTTCTTC.

Within the sample, this clonotype is medium-sized. The V call is TRBV30, the J call TRBJ2-1, with D possibly being TRBD2 (6 bases). CDR1 and CDR2 (germline): GTSNPN, SVGIG (reference sequence). CDR3 length equals 14 residues. Trimming removed 3 bases at V and 5 bases at J, with 14 bases between. CDR3 sequence reads: CAWRKAGGNNEQFF. CDR3 coding DNA: TGTGCCTGGAGGAAGGCCGGCGGGAACAATGAGCAGTTCTTC.

The chain has TRBV28 and TRBJ2-1, with 14 bases lining up with TRBD2. Germline loops: CDR1 MDHEN, CDR2 SYDVKM. The junction had 7 bases not matched to a gene; V was cut back by 8 bases and J by 7 bases. The CDR3 has 15 amino acids. The DNA of the CDR3 is TGTGCCAGCGGAGCCGGGACTAGCGGGAGTAATGAGCAGTTCTTC. It codes for CASGAGTSGSNEQFF.

This clonotype was seen repeatedly, ten times or more. The chain uses TRBV5-4 and TRBJ2-2; D is unresolved. Trimming took off 0 bases at V and 5 bases at J, with 5 bases between the two ends. The CDR3 is 13 amino acids. The germline gives CDR1 SGHNT, CDR2 YYREEE (reference sequence). The CDR3 is CASSLEGTGELFF. In DNA form, the CDR3 reads TGTGCCAGCAGCTTGGAGGGAACCGGGGAGCTGTTTTTT.

Judged by abundance, this clonotype is medium-sized. CDR3 loop: CASSSGHPADTQYF. The DNA of the CDR3 is TGTGCCAGCAGCTCTGGACACCCCGCAGATACGCAGTATTTT. The V and J genes are TRBV11-2 and TRBJ2-3, with D perhaps TRBD1 (5 bases). Germline lookup yields CDR1 SGHAT and CDR2 FQNNGV. V was clipped by 4 bases and J by 4 bases, with 12 bases between them. CDR3 length equals 14 residues. The full variable domain, its missing parts supplied by reference TRBV11-2 and TRBJ2-3, is EAGVAQSPRYKIIEKRQSVAFWCNPISGHATLYWYQQILGQGPKLLIQFQNNGVVDDSQLPKDRFSAERLKGVDSTLKIQPAKLEDSAVYLCASSSGHPADTQYFGPGTRLTVL.

This clonotype is labeled medium-sized (0.01 to 0.1%). The rearrangement links TRBV19 to TRBJ1-3; D is unclear. V lost 6 bases and J 0 bases, leaving 15 bases between the germline ends. The germline V gene has CDR1 LNHDA and CDR2 SQIVND (reference sequence). The CDR3 runs 16 residues. This CDR3 reads CASRPPGAYSGNTIYF. The CDR3 DNA follows: TGTGCCAGTAGACCCCCGGGAGCATACTCTGGAAACACCATATATTTT.

This clonotype is medium-sized in the sample. The chain is built from TRBV5-1 and TRBJ1-3; the match to TRBD1 covers 7 bases. Trimming took 4 bases from V and 3 from J; bases not matched to a gene: 4. This CDR3 is 14 amino acids long. CDR1 is SGHRS, CDR2 YFSETQ, per germline. The DNA of the CDR3 is TGCGCCAGCAGCATTGGGACAGTTGGAAACACCATATATTTT. It is translated as CASSIGTVGNTIYF.

This clonotype is medium-sized within its sample. The V call is TRBV7-8, the J call TRBJ1-1; 7 positions match TRBD1. The CDR3 length is 14 residues. V lost 2 bases and J lost 5; bases outside the gene matches: 5. Germline V gene sequence: CDR1 SGHVS, CDR2 FQNEAQ. In DNA form, the CDR3 reads TGTGCCAGCAGCTTAAACACAGGGGAGACTGAAGCTTTCTTT. Protein product: CASSLNTGETEAFF.

This clonotype was detected ten times or more. The rearrangement links TRBV20-1 to TRBJ2-1; 10 nucleotides line up with TRBD2. J lost 9 bases, V lost 1 base, and 9 bases had no gene match. CDR3 length: 15 amino acids. Germline CDR1 reads DFQATT; CDR2 reads SNEGSKA (reference sequence). CDR3 amino acids: CSARAASGSRGEQFF. The CDR3 DNA reads TGCAGTGCTAGAGCGGCTAGCGGGAGTAGGGGTGAGCAGTTCTTC.

This clonotype is labeled as medium-sized. The chain links TRBV19 to TRBJ2-7; 10 nucleotides match TRBD2. Germline values: CDR1 LNHDA, CDR2 SQIVND (reference sequence). There are 15 residues in the CDR3. V was clipped by 7 bases and J by 3 bases; unmatched bases: 9. The CDR3 loop reads CASKVGTSAYYEQYF. The CDR3 DNA follows: TGTGCCAGTAAGGTAGGGACTAGCGCTTACTACGAGCAGTACTTC.

This clonotype rates as medium-sized (0.01 to 0.1%). The rearrangement uses TRBV2 and TRBJ2-7; possibly TRBD2 for D (6 bases). Germline-derived CDR1 and CDR2 are SNHLY and FYNNEI. The V end lost 5 bases, the J end lost 0 bases, and 11 bases lay between the germline ends. The CDR3 sequence is 14 residues long. As DNA, the CDR3 is TGTGCCAGCAGTTTAATTAGCGGCTCCTACGAGCAGTACTTC. Its translation: CASSLISGSYEQYF.

Ten or more counts support this clonotype. This sequence joins TRBV7-2 and TRBJ2-7; 10 bases fit TRBD2. CDR1 is SGHTA and CDR2 is FQGNSA in the germline V gene. The junction had 8 bases not matched to a gene; V was cut back by 5 bases and J by 4 bases. The CDR3 length is 15 residues. The CDR3 DNA reads TGTGCCAGCAGCGCCTTTAGCGGGAGGAAGTACGAGCAGTACTTC. As protein: CASSAFSGRKYEQYF.

This clonotype was seen at least ten times. The CDR3 spells CASSSQPDGSAGNEQFF. CDR3 coding DNA: TGCGCCAGCAGCTCCCAACCGGACGGATCCGCCGGCAATGAGCAGTTCTTC. The V and J genes are TRBV5-1 and TRBJ2-1, with D hard to call. Germline V CDR1 and CDR2: SGHRS, YFSETQ. V shed 3 bases and J shed 6 bases, with 22 bases lying between them. The CDR3 runs to 17 residues.

This clonotype is categorized as medium-sized. V gene TRBV20-1 combines with J gene TRBJ2-7; D unresolved. The CDR3 runs to 13 residues. V lost 7 bases and J lost 3, with 16 bases in between. Germline CDR1 DFQATT, CDR2 SNEGSKA (reference sequence). CDR3 region: CSVLRTANYEQYF. CDR3 DNA: TGCAGTGTTCTTAGGACGGCGAACTACGAGCAGTACTTC.

This clonotype is medium-sized. V gene TRBV6-5 combines with J gene TRBJ2-7, with D perhaps matching TRBD1 (7 bases). Germline loops: CDR1 MNHEY, CDR2 SVGAGI. CDR3 length equals 13 residues. With 2 bases removed from V and 6 bases from J, the gap between germline ends came to 11 bases. The CDR3 here is CASSYPGGTEQYF. In nucleotides, the CDR3 is TGTGCCAGCAGTTACCCAGGGGGGACCGAGCAGTACTTC.

A few counts support this clonotype. The gene calls are TRBV19 and TRBJ1-5; no clear D. The CDR3 consists of 13 residues. The V end was cut by 6 bases, the J end by 0 bases, with 6 bases between. Germline CDR1 is LNHDA and CDR2 is SQIVND (reference sequence). As DNA, the CDR3 is TGTGCCAGTAGACAGTTTAGCAATCAGCCCCAGCATTTT. It translates to CASRQFSNQPQHF.

This clonotype was detected ten times or more. The V call is TRBV12-3 or TRBV12-4, the J call TRBJ2-2; 11 nucleotides agree with TRBD2. This CDR3 comprises 15 residues. The J segment lost 6 bases and the V segment lost 6 bases, leaving 6 bases of the junction unmatched. The CDR3 DNA reads as TGTGCCAGCAGCCGGTTTAGCGGGGGGGCCGGGGAGCTGTTTTTT. It encodes CASSRFSGGAGELFF.

This clonotype is deemed medium-sized (0.01 to 0.1%). This sequence joins TRBV5-6 and TRBJ1-6, with D hard to call. The CDR3 length is 16 residues. The ends were cut back, 0 bases at V and 7 bases at J, with 14 bases in the middle. Germline loops: CDR1 SGHDT, CDR2 YYEEEE. Here the CDR3 DNA reads TGTGCCAGCAGCTTGGTACGGGATTTAAGCAATTCACCCCTCCACTTT. Protein sequence: CASSLVRDLSNSPLHF.

By sample share, this clonotype is medium-sized (0.01 to 0.1%). V is TRBV5-1 and J is TRBJ2-7, with TRBD1 matching over 7 bases. V dropped 1 base and J dropped 2; count of bases not matched to a gene: 3. Germline CDR1 SGHRS, CDR2 YFSETQ. The CDR3 has 14 amino acids. As DNA, the CDR3 is TGCGCCAGCAGCTTGACAGGGGATCCCTACGAGCAGTACTTC. This encodes CASSLTGDPYEQYF.

By share, this clonotype counts as medium-sized (0.01 to 0.1%). V usage is TRBV5-1 and J usage is TRBJ2-7, with D tentatively TRBD1 (5 bases). Trimming cost V 0 bases and J 3 bases, with 10 bases left between them. The germline gives CDR1 SGHRS, CDR2 YFSETQ. The CDR3 contains 14 residues. The CDR3 is CASSLGQGSYEQYF. CDR3 sequence (DNA): TGCGCCAGCAGCTTGGGGCAGGGAAGCTACGAGCAGTACTTC. Full variable domain (rest looked up from reference TRBV5-1 and TRBJ2-7): KAGVTQTPRYLIKTRGQQVTLSCSPISGHRSVSWYQQTPGQGLQFLFEYFSETQRNKGNFPGRFSGRQFSNSRSEMNVSTLELGDSALYLCASSLGQGSYEQYFGPGTRLTVT.

The V and J genes are TRBV5-5 and TRBJ2-5; D possibly uses TRBD1 or TRBD2 (5 bases each). The ends were cut back, 4 bases at V and 2 bases at J, with 9 bases in the middle. The germline V gene encodes CDR1 SGHKS and CDR2 YYEKEE (reference sequence). The CDR3 consists of 13 residues. CDR3 loop: CASSPRGQETQYF. The CDR3, as DNA: TGTGCCAGCAGCCCGAGGGGACAAGAGACCCAGTACTTC.

This clonotype is medium-sized in the sample. The chain carries TRBV29-1 and TRBJ1-2; possibly TRBD1 for D (5 bases). V lost 0 bases to trimming and J lost 7 bases, with 12 bases between them. Germline lookup yields CDR1 SQVTM and CDR2 ANQGSEA. The CDR3 covers 13 residues. The CDR3 sequence: CSVEEGRERGYTF. The CDR3, as DNA: TGCAGCGTTGAAGAAGGCAGGGAGCGTGGCTACACCTTC.